This TCR beta chain was recovered during a study of blood T cells in healthy people across ages. Study in general: Capture via template switching afforded approximately one barcoded beta molecule per two T cells.

Looked up from germline, CDR1 is MNHEY and CDR2 is SMNVEV (reference sequence). CDR3 length equals 14 residues. V was shortened by 7 bases and J by 1 base, with 13 bases between the two germline ends. Study results and limitations: When set beside aged donors, long-lived donors presented more naive CD4+ cells and higher diversity. The recorded TCR beta diversity per million T cells decreased in a roughly linear manner with age.

Turning to this clonotype: Antigen unknown.

Together with a sample-barcoded 5' primer, a J-beta primer mix was included in a second PCR lasting about 7 to 12 cycles. Every sample produced at least 3 million CDR3-containing paired-end reads. TCRdb reprocessed the 5' RACE reads via MiXCR and lists one record per CDR3 protein. The sample carries under 850,000 distinct CDR3 sequences, roughly 35% recorded once. This TCR came from a man between 18 and 35 years old in good health. The sample was blood. The chain is built from TRBV27 and TRBJ1-2, with D hard to call. The DNA of the CDR3 is TGTGCCAGCACCTCTGGGGTGGATAACTATGGCTACACCTTC. Translated: CASTSGVDNYGYTF.